The rows below give T cell receptor beta chains drawn from one sample of a study of response to subunit inactivated influenza vaccine. MiXCR was run by TCRdb on the RT-PCR reads, yielding one entry per CDR3 protein. The data contain about 520,000 distinct CDR3 sequences, 9.5% to 13% of them singletons. The sequenced sample was PBMCs from blood, obtained roughly 45 days after vaccination. These TCRs come from a middle-aged man who received an inactivated influenza vaccine. The CDR3 runs from the conserved cysteine through the conserved F or W. The D gene is left open where the match is weak. Clone size is stated in some rows and not others, as once, few, many or a class when expanded.

clone_size j_call d_call v_call cdr3_aa cdr3_nt
- TRBJ2-3 - TRBV5-1 CASSGLVQDTQYF TGCGCCAGCTCGGGGTTGGTCCAAGATACGCAGTATTTT
- TRBJ1-2 - TRBV5-1 CASSGNQLNYGYTF TGCGCCAGCAGTGGGAACCAATTGAACTATGGCTACACCTTC
- TRBJ2-2 - TRBV10-3 CAISESGDTGELFF TGTGCCATCAGTGAGTCGGGAGACACCGGGGAGCTGTTTTTT
- TRBJ2-5 - TRBV20-1 CSARGRDETQYF TGCAGTGCTAGGGGTAGGGATGAGACCCAGTACTTC
- TRBJ1-1 - TRBV7-2 CASSLRGRGGKAFF TGTGCCAGCAGCCTGCGGGGCAGAGGAGGTAAGGCTTTCTTT
- TRBJ2-2 - TRBV19 CASTLWGVGGELFF TGTGCCAGTACCCTATGGGGCGTCGGCGGGGAGCTGTTTTTT
many TRBJ1-2 - TRBV10-3 CAISGTIASYGYTF TGTGCCATCAGTGGCACCATCGCGAGCTATGGCTACACCTTC
few TRBJ2-2 - TRBV14 CASSQFGRNTGELFF TGTGCCAGCAGCCAATTCGGCCGGAACACCGGGGAGCTGTTTTTT
few TRBJ2-2 TRBD1 TRBV4-3 CASSHNSDREVNTGELFF TGCGCCAGCAGCCACAATTCCGACAGGGAAGTGAACACCGGGGAGCTGTTTTTT
- TRBJ1-5 - TRBV12-3/TRBV12-4 CASTDVFSNQPQHF TGTGCCAGCACCGATGTATTTAGCAATCAGCCCCAGCATTTT
few TRBJ1-6 - TRBV6-1 CASRDIYYNSPLHF TGTGCCAGCAGGGACATCTACTATAATTCACCCCTCCACTTT
- TRBJ2-5 - TRBV7-8 CASSSNRQVQETQYF TGTGCCAGCAGTTCTAACCGGCAGGTCCAAGAGACCCAGTACTTC
- TRBJ2-1 TRBD2 TRBV12-3/TRBV12-4 CASSLVKSGDEQFF TGTGCCAGCAGTTTAGTCAAGAGCGGGGATGAGCAGTTCTTC
- TRBJ2-5 TRBD2 TRBV11-2 CASRRSGAGRAIQETQYF TGTGCCAGCAGACGAAGCGGGGCCGGGAGGGCCATCCAAGAGACCCAGTACTTC
- TRBJ2-7 - TRBV25-1 CASRRPVERDEQYF TGTGCCAGCAGGAGACCCGTTGAGAGGGACGAGCAGTACTTC
- TRBJ2-2 TRBD2 TRBV12-3/TRBV12-4 CGSGAGNTGELFF TGTGGAAGCGGGGCGGGAAACACCGGGGAGCTGTTTTTT
few TRBJ2-5 TRBD1 TRBV4-2 CASSLYTGTGGGETQYF TGTGCCAGCAGCCTGTACACCGGGACAGGGGGCGGAGAGACCCAGTACTTC
few TRBJ2-4 TRBD1 TRBV27 CASSNTGVAKNIQYF TGTGCCAGCAGTAACACAGGGGTAGCCAAAAACATTCAGTACTTC
few TRBJ2-7 TRBD2 TRBV27 CASSVTGTSGRVEQYF TGTGCCAGCAGTGTAACAGGGACTAGCGGGAGAGTGGAGCAGTACTTC
- TRBJ2-3 - TRBV30 CAWSQGGGTSTDTQYF TGTGCCTGGAGTCAGGGGGGCGGCACTAGCACAGATACGCAGTATTTT
few TRBJ2-7 TRBD2 TRBV20-1 CSAGLAGGGPEQYF TGCAGTGCTGGACTGGCGGGAGGAGGTCCCGAGCAGTACTTC
few TRBJ2-3 - TRBV20-1 CSANSRGKGTDTQYF TGCAGTGCGAATTCCAGGGGAAAGGGCACAGATACGCAGTATTTT
- TRBJ2-1 - TRBV27 CASSFLSKIDEQFF TGTGCCAGCAGTTTCTTATCTAAGATCGATGAGCAGTTCTTC
few TRBJ1-5 TRBD1 TRBV20-1 CSAQGQTNQPQHF TGCAGTGCTCAGGGACAGACGAATCAGCCCCAGCATTTT
- TRBJ2-1 TRBD2 TRBV27 CASSRVAGDTYNEQFF TGTGCCAGCAGTCGGGTAGCGGGGGACACCTACAATGAGCAGTTCTTC
- TRBJ1-5 - TRBV4-2 CASSQDPDRNNQPQQF TGTGCCAGCAGCCAAGACCCCGACAGGAACAATCAGCCCCAGCAATTT
- TRBJ2-3 TRBD1 TRBV6-2/TRBV6-3 CASRKGQGKSTDTQYF TGTGCCAGCAGAAAAGGACAGGGTAAATCCACAGATACGCAGTATTTT
few TRBJ1-1 - TRBV7-2 CASSRLYRNTEAFF TGTGCCAGCAGCCGATTGTACCGGAACACTGAAGCTTTCTTT
few TRBJ2-3 TRBD2 TRBV20-1 CSAPEGLAGGPPMADTQYF TGCAGTGCCCCGGAAGGACTAGCGGGGGGGCCTCCAATGGCAGATACGCAGTATTTT
few TRBJ2-2 TRBD1 TRBV7-2 CASSRRQGAISGELFF TGTGCCAGCAGCCGCCGACAGGGGGCCATATCCGGGGAGCTGTTTTTT
- TRBJ2-3 - TRBV6-5 CASSYGPTGDTQYF TGTGCCAGCAGTTACGGGCCGACCGGAGATACGCAGTATTTT
once TRBJ2-1 TRBD1 TRBV7-2 CASSFQGASYNEQFF TGTGCCAGCAGCTTTCAGGGGGCTTCCTACAATGAGCAGTTCTTC
- TRBJ2-2 - TRBV12-3/TRBV12-4 CASSFSGSGELFF TGTGCCAGCAGTTTCTCCGGATCCGGGGAGCTGTTTTTT
- TRBJ2-7 - TRBV7-2 CASSPSGFYEQYF TGTGCCAGCAGCCCCTCAGGGTTCTACGAGCAGTACTTC
- TRBJ2-3 TRBD2 TRBV7-2 CASSKGLGGTDTQYF TGTGCCAGCAGCAAGGGACTAGGAGGCACAGATACGCAGTATTTT
- TRBJ2-3 - TRBV20-1 CSATKRDTQYF TGCAGTGCTACCAAAAGGGATACGCAGTATTTT
many TRBJ2-1 TRBD1 TRBV6-2/TRBV6-3 CASSDQGGQGDEQFF TGTGCCAGCAGTGACCAAGGGGGACAGGGGGATGAGCAGTTCTTC
few TRBJ2-7 - TRBV24-1 CATKLTGGVQYF TGTGCCACCAAACTCACAGGAGGAGTGCAGTACTTC
- TRBJ2-3 TRBD2 TRBV20-1 CSASYAGVEYF TGCAGTGCTAGTTACGCGGGAGTAGAGTATTTT
many TRBJ2-2 TRBD2 TRBV10-3 CAISESSGGNTGELFF TGTGCCATCAGTGAGTCTAGCGGGGGAAACACCGGGGAGCTGTTTTTT